Below are 9 T cell receptor beta chains sequenced from a single sample in a study of cytomegalovirus exposure and HLA in healthy donors. The PCR made use of 60 Vbeta and 13 Jbeta primers. Clones were sequenced by immunoSEQ multiplex PCR, and TCRdb holds only the in-frame ones, with some missing. The sample consists of about 160,000 clones, more than 80% of them appearing once. The sample taken for sequencing was PBMCs. The receptor source for this set is a woman between 18 and 30 years old in good health and CMV-seronegative.

Note on this clone: The same CDR3 also results from other DNA sequences found in this sample. This sequence joins TRBV9 and TRBJ1-1, with 8 bases lining up with TRBD1. The CDR3 consists of 14 residues. Germline CDR1 SGDLS, CDR2 YYNGEE. J lost 1 base, V lost 2 bases, and 1 base had no gene match. CDR3 nucleotide sequence: TGTGCCAGCAGCGTCGGACAGGGGAACACTGAAGCTTTCTTT. This codes for CASSVGQGNTEAFF.

This clone has only one observation. The V call is TRBV27, the J call TRBJ2-7; TRBD1 is a possible D gene (5 bases). The CDR3 consists of 13 residues. V dropped 8 bases and J dropped 2 bases, with 13 bases sitting between them. Germline V gives CDR1 MNHEY, CDR2 SMNVEV (reference sequence). The DNA for the CDR3 is TGTGCCAGCCCGTCTTCCAGGGCCTACGAGCAGTACTTC. This translates into CASPSSRAYEQYF.

V usage is TRBV7-9 and J usage is TRBJ1-4; 7 nucleotides agree with TRBD1. This CDR3 is 15 amino acids long. The germline CDR1 and CDR2 sequences are SEHNR and FQNEAQ (reference sequence). Trimming at V came to 2 bases and at J to 4 bases, leaving 4 bases not matched to a gene. The CDR3 protein is CASSLTAGGNEKLFF. In DNA, the CDR3 is TGTGCCAGCAGCTTAACGGCAGGGGGTAATGAAAAACTGTTTTTT.

The chain has TRBV5-1 and TRBJ1-1, with a tentative D call TRBD1 (6 bases). Deletions cut 5 bases from V and 0 bases from J, with 17 bases between. This CDR3 is built from 16 residues. Per the germline V gene, CDR1 is SGHRS and CDR2 is YFSETQ. DNA for the CDR3: TGCGCCAGCAGTTACAACAGGGACGGTCTGAACACTGAAGCTTTCTTT. Translation: CASSYNRDGLNTEAFF.

The chain recombines TRBV28 with TRBJ2-5; TRBD2 matches at 10 bases. CDR1 MDHEN and CDR2 SYDVKM come from the germline V gene. V shed 3 bases, J shed 5 bases, and the junction held 9 bases outside the gene matches. The CDR3 is 16 residues long. The CDR3 loop is CASSFAASGSWETQYF. In DNA form, the CDR3 reads TGTGCCAGCAGTTTTGCGGCTAGCGGGAGTTGGGAGACCCAGTACTTC. The entire variable domain, with the rest obtained from reference TRBV28 and TRBJ2-5, is as follows: DVKVTQSSRYLVKRTGEKVFLECVQDMDHENMFWYRQDPGLGLRLIYFSYDVKMKEKGDIPEGYSVSREKKERFSLILESASTNQTSMYLCASSFAASGSWETQYFGPGTRLLVL.

This clone was found a few times. The chain's CDR3 is CSVVRAGEETQYF. The DNA of the CDR3 is TGCAGCGTGGTCAGAGCGGGTGAAGAGACCCAGTACTTC. The rearrangement uses TRBV29-1 and TRBJ2-5, with D possibly being TRBD2 (6 bases). The CDR3 spans 13 residues. CDR1 SQVTM and CDR2 ANQGSEA come from the germline V gene. V dropped 6 bases and J dropped 3 bases, with 14 bases sitting between them.

As for this clone: At one boundary the junction diverges from the germline segment, which might be a read error. V usage is TRBV6-5 and J usage is TRBJ2-1, with 11 bases aligning to TRBD2. The germline CDR1 and CDR2 sequences are MNHEY and SVGAGI. This CDR3 is 15 amino acids long. CDR3 coding DNA: TGTGCCAGCAGCTACTCTAGCGGGGGGAACAATGAGCAGTTCTTC. It translates to CASSYSSGGNNEQFF.

This chain links TRBV9 with TRBJ1-6; D gene ambiguous. Trimming stripped 1 base from V and 7 bases from J, with 6 bases between. There are 13 residues in the CDR3. CDR1 is SGDLS and CDR2 is YYNGEE in the germline V gene. This chain's CDR3 is CASSVIGNSPLHF. The CDR3 DNA is TGTGCCAGCAGCGTAATTGGCAATTCACCCCTCCACTTT.

This chain joins TRBV6-5 and TRBJ1-2; the D gene is possibly TRBD1 (5 bases). CDR1 is MNHEY, CDR2 SVGAGI, per germline. The CDR3 is 14 residues long. The V gene lost 2 bases and the J gene lost 8 bases, with 15 bases spanning the gap. Here the CDR3 reads CASSYTGTAHGYTF. CDR3 DNA: TGTGCCAGCAGTTACACAGGAACGGCGCACGGCTACACCTTC.